Listed below are T cell receptor beta chains from one sample, sequenced in a study of cytotoxic CD8 clonotypes in ibrutinib-treated CLL. TCRdb keeps only in-frame clones here, not all; method: immunoSEQ multiplex PCR. The sample gives about 180,000 clones, 70% to 85% of which show up once; about 4.3% is in the top ten. Material: PBMCs, obtained after 24 months of ibrutinib treatment. All receptors come from a human donor with chronic lymphocytic leukemia. Both conserved end residues are part of each CDR3. Fields, in order: D gene, clone size, J gene, V gene, CDR3 protein, CDR3 DNA. The D gene is left open where the match is weak. The size of a clone is reported for some rows only, either as once, few or many, or as a class for expanded clones.

D: TRBD1
size: -
J: TRBJ1-5
V: TRBV6-6
CDR3: CASRGQGNQPQHF
DNA: TGTGCCAGCAGGGGACAGGGAAATCAGCCCCAGCATTTT

D: -
size: -
J: TRBJ2-1
V: TRBV9
CDR3: CASSVDPKTEQFF
DNA: TGTGCCAGCAGCGTAGATCCAAAGACTGAGCAGTTCTTC

D: -
size: -
J: TRBJ2-7
V: TRBV29-1
CDR3: CSAKEAAGRNYEQYF
DNA: TGCAGCGCCAAAGAGGCGGCAGGGAGGAATTACGAGCAGTACTTC

D: -
size: once
J: TRBJ1-2
V: TRBV28
CDR3: CASTYGGNEYNYGYTF
DNA: TGTGCCAGCACCTACGGGGGGAACGAATATAACTATGGCTACACCTTC

D: -
size: -
J: TRBJ1-1
V: TRBV9
CDR3: CASSVYVRGNTEAFF
DNA: TGTGCCAGCAGCGTGTACGTCAGGGGGAACACTGAAGCTTTCTTT

D: -
size: -
J: TRBJ1-1
V: TRBV28
CDR3: CASSQVLAEAFF
DNA: TGTGCCAGCAGTCAGGTCCTGGCTGAAGCTTTCTTT

D: -
size: -
J: TRBJ2-2
V: TRBV6-6
CDR3: CASSYSIASTGELFF
DNA: TGTGCCAGCAGTTACTCTATAGCGTCCACCGGGGAGCTGTTTTTT

D: -
size: few
J: TRBJ1-2
V: TRBV30
CDR3: CACPGGDTYGYTF
DNA: TGTGCCTGCCCCGGTGGGGACACTTATGGCTACACCTTC

D: -
size: few
J: TRBJ1-1
V: TRBV6-4
CDR3: CASSVNRDTEAFF
DNA: TGTGCCAGCAGTGTAAACAGAGACACTGAAGCTTTCTTT

D: -
size: few
J: TRBJ2-7
V: TRBV7-9
CDR3: CASSPRLF
DNA: TGTGCCAGCAGCCCCAGACTCTTC

D: -
size: -
J: TRBJ2-3
V: TRBV7-2
CDR3: CASSSLTSFTPGTQYF
DNA: TGTGCCAGCAGCTCGCTGACTAGTTTCACGCCTGGTACGCAGTATTTT

D: TRBD1
size: -
J: TRBJ1-1
V: TRBV25-1
CDR3: CASSELKTGATYTEAFF
DNA: TGTGCCAGCAGTGAATTAAAGACAGGGGCGACTTACACTGAAGCTTTCTTT

D: TRBD1
size: -
J: TRBJ2-6
V: TRBV6-5
CDR3: CASSMRGPGANVLTF
DNA: TGTGCCAGCAGTATGAGGGGGCCTGGGGCCAACGTCCTGACTTTC

D: -
size: once
J: TRBJ2-1
V: TRBV11-2
CDR3: CASSPHGGYNEQFF
DNA: TGTGCCAGCAGCCCCCACGGAGGGTACAATGAGCAGTTCTTC

D: -
size: -
J: TRBJ2-1
V: TRBV6-5
CDR3: CASSYGGANYNEQFF
DNA: TGTGCCAGCAGTTACGGGGGGGCAAACTACAATGAGCAGTTCTTC

D: TRBD2
size: -
J: TRBJ2-5
V: TRBV7-2
CDR3: CASSLGGGGPNQETQYF
DNA: TGTGCCAGCAGCTTAGGGGGCGGGGGGCCCAACCAAGAGACCCAGTACTTC

D: TRBD2
size: -
J: TRBJ2-5
V: TRBV5-6
CDR3: CASSTGAGLGETQYF
DNA: TGTGCCAGCAGCACAGGAGCGGGGCTGGGGGAGACCCAGTACTTC